The T cell receptor (beta chain) under discussion was sequenced for a study of vaccination effects on CD4 cells after COVID-19 (dated by TCRdb to between 2022 and 2023). A note on the overall study: Across the study, the median time from the second dose to post-vaccine sampling was 72 days (range 14 to 241). SARS-CoV-2 spike-specific CD4+ TCR repertoires from before and after mRNA vaccination were compared in COVID-19 convalescent patients and in infection-naive vaccine recipients. Altogether, some 11 COVID-19 convalescent patients and several SARS-CoV-2-naive healthy vaccine recipients made up the full study. Cultures from other donors in the study were sequenced using the Oncomine TCR Beta short-read assay on an Illumina iSeq 100.

Reading the germline V gene gives CDR1 MNHEY and CDR2 SVGAGI. Taken from cysteine to phenylalanine, the CDR3 has 14 residues. Only the CDR3 DNA is retained, 42 bases long and in frame from the first base. A distance of 12 bases separates the germline ends of V and J, which lose 5 bases and 2 bases respectively. To prepare the library, the immunoSEQ multiplex PCR assay was applied. DNA from the cultured, isolated CD4+ T cells was subjected to TCR beta CDR3 sequencing. The study's own analysis went as follows. Non-productive TCR sequences were discarded, and reads were trimmed to the CDR3 region, with only CDR3s of 7 or more amino acids retained. Antigen-specific clonotypes were identified using the MANAFEST web app by comparison of expansion in peptide wells against reference cultures. For clones to be considered positive, expansion at FDR<0.05 versus reference and all other wells, an odds ratio above 5, and a frequency above 0.1% in two replicate wells were required. Clonotypes significantly expanded in SARS-CoV-2 spike wells and in at least one common cold coronavirus spike condition were defined as cross-reactive. Using the stringdist R package, CDR3 similarity was measured by Levenshtein distance, and unrooted trees were constructed with ape in R 3.6.1. Not all clones reach the TCRdb copy of this immuneACCESS table, which keeps in-frame sequences only. Checked studies attribute under half of the gap to unresolved V genes and leave the rest unexplained. V and J calls plus clone size are reproduced from that table; the DNA served to infer D and trimming. A total of 24,000 or so clones appear in this sample, less than 85% of them only once. The ten top clones hold more than 9% of the sample.

The ViraFEST assay stimulated PBMC with viral peptide pools and then used TCR sequencing to identify antigen-specific CD4+ T cell clonotypes by expansion. After approximately 11 days of culture, CD4+ T cells were isolated with the EasySep CD4+ T cell isolation kit. Two doses of either the BNT162b2 or the mRNA-1273 mRNA SARS-CoV-2 vaccine were administered to participants. The absence of prior SARS-CoV-2 infection in healthy vaccine recipients was confirmed by negative nucleocapsid antibodies before and after vaccination. Two million PBMC per well were cultured in IMDM with about 4.5% human AB serum, roughly 10 IU/ml IL-2 and gentamicin, plus 10 ug/ml peptides. On days 3 and 7, half of the culture medium was replaced with fresh IL-2-containing medium. Each peptide stimulation condition was cultured in triplicate wells unless otherwise noted. PBMC were separated from whole blood using Ficoll-Paque Plus gradient centrifugation and were then either cryopreserved at -140C or used fresh. The overlapping peptide pools covered the spike proteins of SARS-CoV-2 as well as those of the common cold coronaviruses HCoV-NL63, HCoV-OC43 and HCoV-229E. Genomic DNA was extracted from cultured CD4+ T cells with the QIAamp micro DNA kit.

This clone was picked up one time. Its antigen is unknown. Base qualities are not at hand, and no much larger clone is one base apart. The research as a whole found: Only a small number of convalescent patients were included, and no early post-infection timepoints were available, which limited the study. Marked clonal contraction was observed in both infection-induced and vaccine-induced clones at late post-vaccination timepoints, consistent with waning T cell responses. Among healthy vaccine recipients, nearly all vaccine-induced clones were SARS-CoV-2 mono-reactive, and just 1 of 255 was cross-reactive with common cold coronaviruses.

This chain joins TRBV6-5 to TRBJ1-2, and possibly TRBD1, on 5 matching bases. The source material was CD4+ T cells from PBMCs cultured with HCoV-229E spike peptides, sampled after COVID-19 vaccination. According to the study, the label for this sample's cell subset or site signals: HCoV-229E spike overlapping peptide pool stimulation. This sequence originates from a human donor who received a COVID-19 vaccine. CDR3 region: CASSRGEFNYGYTF. The DNA sequence is as follows: TGTGCCAGCAGTCGAGGGGAGTTCAACTATGGCTACACCTTC.